One TCR beta chain is described in this entry. TEMRA cells were FACS-enriched, while CD8+ and CD4+ T cells were negatively isolated. A quantity of about 0.5 to 1 ug RNA underwent reverse transcription using random hexamers. TCRdb re-called the immunoSEQ multiplex PCR reads with MiXCR, one entry per CDR3 protein. The sample shows roughly 330,000 distinct CDR3 sequences, 92% of them seen only once. The sample belongs to a study of CD8 T cells in Susac syndrome. The CDR3 extends over 14 amino acids. Germline CDR1 SGHTA, CDR2 FQGNSA. Trimming pared 0 bases from V and 6 bases from J, leaving 9 bases between.

Sequenced: CD4+ T cells from PBMCs. The sequence came from a human donor with multiple sclerosis. V usage is TRBV7-2 and J usage is TRBJ1-5, with a tentative D call TRBD1 (5 bases). CDR3 nucleotides: TGTGCCAGCAGCTTAGCCCTCCAGGGTCAGCCCCAGCATTTT. Residues: CASSLALQGQPQHF.